A single sample gave rise to the 10 T cell receptor beta chains below, sequenced in a study of neurological immune-mediated disorders. MiXCR was run by TCRdb on the 5' RACE reads, yielding one entry per CDR3 protein. The data hold about 58,000 distinct CDR3 sequences, with 3% to 4% observed a single time. Sequencing was carried out using PBMCs. Source of these receptors: a woman aged 60-70 years with multiple sclerosis.

This clonotype showed up many times. This sequence joins TRBV10-3 and TRBJ2-1; 7 bases fit TRBD2. The germline V gene encodes CDR1 ENHRY and CDR2 SYGVKD. The CDR3 runs 17 residues. The trim removed 5 bases at V and 0 bases at J, leaving 10 bases unmatched. CDR3 region: CAISPMTSRSSYNEQFF. CDR3 DNA sequence: TGTGCCATCAGTCCTATGACTAGCCGAAGCTCCTACAATGAGCAGTTCTTC.

This clonotype was seen at least ten times. The chain couples TRBV20-1 to TRBJ2-1; 8 bases agree with TRBD2. Trimming took 0 bases from V and 7 from J; bases not matched to a gene: 11. Per the germline V gene, CDR1 is DFQATT and CDR2 is SNEGSKA (reference sequence). The CDR3 has 16 amino acids. The CDR3 reads CSARDISGGRRNEQFF. CDR3 DNA: TGCAGTGCTAGAGATATCTCGGGCGGGAGGCGGAATGAGCAGTTCTTC.

The V call is TRBV20-1, the J call TRBJ1-1; possible D gene TRBD1, 6 bases. CDR1 is DFQATT and CDR2 is SNEGSKA in the germline V gene (reference sequence). The CDR3 consists of 12 residues. V lost 4 bases and J lost 3, with 9 bases in between. CDR3 sequence reads: CSAKYRDTEAFF. CDR3 DNA sequence: TGCAGTGCTAAATACAGGGACACTGAAGCTTTCTTT.

This clonotype was recorded many times. The genes are TRBV24-1 and TRBJ2-1, with 10 bases that match TRBD1. The CDR3 spans 16 residues. V lost 5 bases and J lost 0; bases outside the gene matches: 3. Germline V gives CDR1 KGHDR, CDR2 SFDVKD. For the CDR3, the DNA is TGTGCCACCAGTGGGACAGGGGGGTTCTCCTACAATGAGCAGTTCTTC. Translation gives CATSGTGGFSYNEQFF.

This clonotype was counted ten times or more. The genes are TRBV20-1 and TRBJ2-1; 9 bases line up with TRBD2. The V gene's germline CDR1 is DFQATT and CDR2 SNEGSKA (reference sequence). The CDR3 loop spans 20 amino acids. V was clipped by 1 base and J by 2 bases; unmatched bases: 18. The CDR3 bases are TGCAGTGCTAGAGGTCGGTCGCTAGCGGGACCATCTCGGGCCTACAATGAGCAGTTCTTC. Protein: CSARGRSLAGPSRAYNEQFF.

About this clonotype: Given the absence of the conserved phenylalanine or tryptophan at the CDR3 end, a read error is likely. The genes are TRBV15 and TRBJ2-5; D unclear. CDR1 LNHNV and CDR2 YYDKDF come from the germline V gene (reference sequence). This CDR3 is 11 amino acids long. Trimming pared 2 bases from V and 5 bases from J, leaving 3 bases between. The DNA of the CDR3 is TGTGCCACCAGCAGAACGGAGACCCAGTACAAC. This codes for CATSRTETQYN.

The sample holds many counts of this clonotype. The chain joins TRBV10-3 to TRBJ2-5, with D tentatively TRBD1 or TRBD2 (5 bases each). Germline lookup yields CDR1 ENHRY and CDR2 SYGVKD. This CDR3 region has 15 residues. V was shortened by 2 bases and J by 2 bases, with 12 bases between the two germline ends. The CDR3 loop is CAISESWGSQETQYF. The CDR3 nucleotides are TGTGCCATCAGTGAGAGCTGGGGGAGTCAAGAGACCCAGTACTTC.

The table lists this clonotype with many counts. V gene TRBV19 combines with J gene TRBJ1-1, with a possible D match to TRBD1 (5 bases). In germline, CDR1 is LNHDA, CDR2 SQIVND (reference sequence). Trimming removed 4 bases from V and 3 bases from J, with 12 bases in between. The CDR3 sequence is 14 residues long. CDR3 in amino acids: CASSTGTAYTEAFF. The DNA of the CDR3 is TGTGCCAGTAGTACCGGGACTGCCTACACTGAAGCTTTCTTT. Complete variable domain (other parts from reference TRBV19 and TRBJ1-1): DGGITQSPKYLFRKEGQNVTLSCEQNLNHDAMYWYRQDPGQGLRLIYYSQIVNDFQKGDIAEGYSVSREKKESFPLTVTSAQKNPTAFYLCASSTGTAYTEAFFGQGTRLTVV.

This clonotype was counted at least ten times. The rearrangement joins TRBV5-1 to TRBJ2-1; 10 nucleotides line up with TRBD2. This CDR3 has 15 residues. The J segment lost 5 bases and the V segment lost 2 bases, leaving 4 bases of the junction unmatched. CDR1 is SGHRS and CDR2 is YFSETQ in the germline V gene. DNA of the CDR3: TGCGCCAGCAGCTTAACTAGCGGGGTCAACAATGAGCAGTTCTTC. It encodes CASSLTSGVNNEQFF.

Ten or more counts support this clonotype. This chain uses TRBV7-9 with TRBJ2-7, with 7 bases that match TRBD2. The CDR3 length is 15 residues. Germline-derived CDR1 and CDR2 are SEHNR and FQNEAQ (reference sequence). J lost 9 bases, V lost 1 base, and 12 bases had no gene match. This chain's CDR3 is CASSLGGLAAEGQYF. The CDR3 DNA reads TGTGCCAGCAGCTTAGGTGGCCTAGCGGCCGAAGGGCAGTACTTC.